Following are 32 T cell receptor beta chains from one sample sequenced in a study of PD-1 blockade in classical Hodgkin lymphoma. Specified time point: cycle 4 day 1 (C4D1), after around six weeks of nivolumab. Every single patient, without exception, relapsed after autologous stem cell transplantation, and brentuximab vedotin exposure varied. The repertoire was sequenced with immunoSEQ multiplex PCR; TCRdb's copy has only in-frame clones and lacks some. Of over 15,000 clones listed, around 80% are singletons. The sample here was peripheral blood mononuclear cells (PBMCs), taken before the fourth cycle of nivolumab. These receptors all come from a human donor with classical Hodgkin lymphoma.

This chain connects TRBV10-1 to TRBJ1-1, with 7 bases lining up with TRBD1. CDR3 length: 18 residues. Germline values: CDR1 WNHNN, CDR2 SYGVQD (reference sequence). V lost 5 bases to trimming and J lost 2 bases; unmatched junction nucleotides: 17. CDR3 nucleotides: TGCGCCAGCAGTAAAGGGGGCTGGGGTAGAGCACTAAACACTGAAGCTTTCTTT. Translated: CASSKGGWGRALNTEAFF.

The chain recombines TRBV5-5 with TRBJ2-4; possible D gene TRBD1, 6 bases. CDR1 is SGHKS and CDR2 is YYEKEE in the germline V gene (reference sequence). The CDR3 contains 16 residues. V dropped 3 bases and J dropped 6 bases, with 19 bases sitting between them. The CDR3: CASSWTLEVRGNIQYF. The CDR3 DNA follows: TGTGCCAGCAGCTGGACCTTGGAAGTCAGGGGAAACATTCAGTACTTC.

This chain links TRBV6-1 with TRBJ2-5, with D tentatively TRBD1 or TRBD2 (5 bases each). Trimming left V 6 bases short and J 0 bases short, with 14 bases between. Looked up from germline, CDR1 is MNHNS and CDR2 is SASEGT. The CDR3 spans 15 residues. The CDR3 is CASRALGANQETQYF. The CDR3, as DNA: TGTGCCAGCAGGGCACTAGGGGCCAACCAAGAGACCCAGTACTTC.

The V gene is TRBV6-5, the J gene TRBJ2-4; perhaps TRBD1 as D (6 bases). Germline assignment: CDR1 MNHEY and CDR2 SVGAGI. The CDR3 consists of 14 residues. The V end was cut by 5 bases, the J end by 7 bases, with 15 bases between. The CDR3 sequence: CASSPAGAGNIQYF. The CDR3 DNA sequence: TGTGCCAGCAGTCCCGCAGGGGCTGGGAACATTCAGTACTTC.

CDR3 DNA: TGTGCCAGCAGTGTAAGGGCGACAGGGGTCGAGACCCAGTACTTC. Translated: CASSVRATGVETQYF. The chain is built from TRBV2 and TRBJ2-5, with 8 bases aligning to TRBD1. CDR1 and CDR2 from the germline V gene are SNHLY and FYNNEI. The CDR3 has 15 residues. With V trimmed by 4 bases and J by 5 bases, 9 bases remained unmatched. The whole variable domain, filled in from reference TRBV2 and TRBJ2-5, reads EPEVTQTPSHQVTQMGQEVILRCVPISNHLYFYWYRQILGQKVEFLVSFYNNEISEKSEIFDDQFSVERPDGSNFTLKIRSTKLEDSAMYFCASSVRATGVETQYFGPGTRLLVL.

V gene TRBV19 combines with J gene TRBJ2-3; possible D gene TRBD2, 5 bases. The germline CDR1 and CDR2 sequences are LNHDA and SQIVND (reference sequence). The CDR3 consists of 14 residues. Deletions cut 3 bases from V and 5 bases from J, with 12 bases between. The CDR3 nucleotides read TGTGCCAGTAGTATCTGGGCTGAGGGAGATACGCAGTATTTT. It encodes CASSIWAEGDTQYF. Full variable domain (remainder filled in from reference TRBV19 and TRBJ2-3): DGGITQSPKYLFRKEGQNVTLSCEQNLNHDAMYWYRQDPGQGLRLIYYSQIVNDFQKGDIAEGYSVSREKKESFPLTVTSAQKNPTAFYLCASSIWAEGDTQYFGPGTRLTVL.

V is TRBV10-2 and J is TRBJ2-7, with D possibly being TRBD2 (7 bases). The germline V and J ends were trimmed by 5 bases and 6 bases, with 23 bases remaining between them. The CDR3 loop spans 16 amino acids. In germline, CDR1 is WSHSY, CDR2 SAAADI. The CDR3 reads CASSLEGGGRVGEQYF. The CDR3 DNA sequence: TGCGCCAGCAGTTTGGAGGGCGGGGGCCGAGTGGGCGAGCAGTACTTC.

This chain uses TRBV7-9 with TRBJ1-5; weak D call: TRBD1 (6 bases). CDR3 length: 15 amino acids. Germline V gives CDR1 SEHNR, CDR2 FQNEAQ (reference sequence). Deletions cut 5 bases from V and 7 bases from J, with 18 bases between. The CDR3 here is CASSPSGAGNQPQHF. CDR3 nucleotides: TGTGCCAGCAGCCCTTCAGGGGCCGGGAACCAGCCCCAGCATTTT. Full variable domain (rest looked up from reference TRBV7-9 and TRBJ1-5): DTGVSQNPRHKITKRGQNVTFRCDPISEHNRLYWYRQTLGQGPEFLTYFQNEAQLEKSRLLSDRFSAERPKGSFSTLEIQRTEQGDSAMYLCASSPSGAGNQPQHFGDGTRLSIL.

This clone turned up a few times. This chain connects TRBV5-1 to TRBJ2-3; D perhaps matches TRBD1 (5 bases). The germline CDR1 and CDR2 sequences are SGHRS and YFSETQ. The CDR3 spans 13 residues. Trimming took off 4 bases at V and 2 bases at J, with 8 bases between the two ends. The CDR3 bases are TGCGCCAGCAGCCCGGACATCACAGATACGCAGTATTTT. Translation gives CASSPDITDTQYF.

This clone occurred a few times. V and J are TRBV2 and TRBJ1-5; no firm D call. Trimming stripped 5 bases from V and 0 bases from J, with 8 bases between. Looked up from germline, CDR1 is SNHLY and CDR2 is FYNNEI. The CDR3 covers 14 residues. CDR3: CASSTDNSNQPQHF. DNA for the CDR3: TGTGCCAGCAGTACCGACAATAGCAATCAGCCCCAGCATTTT.

This clone was counted only a few times. The chain carries TRBV30 and TRBJ1-3, with D perhaps matching TRBD1 (6 bases). Trimming removed 0 bases at V and 10 bases at J, with 10 bases between. Germline CDR1 reads GTSNPN; CDR2 reads SVGIG (reference sequence). CDR3 size: 12 residues. CDR3 nucleotides: TGTGCCTGGAGTGTACAGGGCATGACCATATATTTT. Protein: CAWSVQGMTIYF.

This rearrangement joins TRBV19 to TRBJ2-5, with a weak D call TRBD2 (6 bases). CDR3 length equals 16 residues. V was pared by 3 bases and J by 0 bases, with 14 bases between. CDR1 and CDR2 from the germline V gene are LNHDA and SQIVND (reference sequence). CDR3 amino acids: CASSMAGRDYQETQYF. The CDR3 nucleotides are TGTGCCAGTAGTATGGCGGGCCGGGACTACCAAGAGACCCAGTACTTC.

This clone has more than one count but fewer than ten. V is TRBV19 and J is TRBJ2-2; D not resolved. This CDR3 region has 15 residues. The germline V and J ends were trimmed by 6 bases and 0 bases, with 11 bases remaining between them. Per the germline V gene, CDR1 is LNHDA and CDR2 is SQIVND (reference sequence). The CDR3 nucleotides read TGTGCCAGTAGGTTTCACAACCCGAACACCGGGGAGCTGTTTTTT. It codes for CASRFHNPNTGELFF.

This chain uses TRBV4-3 with TRBJ1-5; 12 bases align to TRBD1. The CDR3 spans 15 residues. Germline CDR1 is LGHNA and CDR2 is YSLEER. Trimming at V came to 4 bases and at J to 6 bases, leaving 4 bases not matched to a gene. The CDR3 loop is CASSPGTGGSQPQHF. Here the CDR3 DNA reads TGCGCCAGCAGCCCAGGGACAGGGGGCAGTCAGCCCCAGCATTTT.

The rearrangement links TRBV2 to TRBJ2-5, with D perhaps TRBD1 or TRBD2 (5 bases each). The CDR3 has 14 amino acids. The germline V and J ends were trimmed by 4 bases and 5 bases, with 14 bases remaining between them. CDR1 and CDR2 (germline): SNHLY, FYNNEI. The CDR3 DNA reads as TGTGCCAGCAGTGCCTCGGGGCTGGGGGAGACCCAGTACTTC. Its protein is CASSASGLGETQYF.

The rearrangement uses TRBV6-1 and TRBJ1-5; D unresolved. The CDR3 length is 12 residues. Germline V gene lookup returns CDR1 MNHNS and CDR2 SASEGT. V shed 7 bases and J shed 3 bases, with 7 bases lying between them. CDR3 DNA sequence: TGTGCCAGCAACGGCAACAATCAGCCCCAGCATTTT. Protein product: CASNGNNQPQHF.

This chain links TRBV7-2 with TRBJ2-2; D is undetermined. V was pared by 4 bases and J by 3 bases, with 3 bases between. The CDR3 extends over 12 amino acids. Germline V gene sequence: CDR1 SGHTA, CDR2 FQGNSA. Here the CDR3 reads CASSWDTGELFF. The DNA for the CDR3 is TGTGCCAGCAGCTGGGACACCGGGGAGCTGTTTTTT.

The chain is built from TRBV11-3 and TRBJ2-2; the match to TRBD2 covers 8 bases. The V gene end was trimmed by 1 base and the J gene end by 2 bases; junction bases not matched to a gene: 9. CDR3 length equals 18 residues. Germline values: CDR1 SGHNT, CDR2 YENEEA. The CDR3 loop reads CASSLAVLAGSNTGELFF. DNA of the CDR3: TGTGCCAGCAGCTTAGCCGTCTTAGCGGGAAGCAACACCGGGGAGCTGTTTTTT. The variable domain in full, with the rest retrieved from reference TRBV11-3 and TRBJ2-2, is EAGVVQSPRYKIIEKKQPVAFWCNPISGHNTLYWYLQNLGQGPELLIRYENEEAVDDSQLPKDRFSAERLKGVDSTLKIQPAELGDSAVYLCASSLAVLAGSNTGELFFGEGSRLTVL.

J is TRBJ2-1 and V is TRBV11-2; tentatively, D is TRBD1 (5 bases). In germline, CDR1 is SGHAT, CDR2 FQNNGV. This CDR3 has 14 amino acids. The V end was cut by 5 bases, the J end by 4 bases, with 12 bases between. The DNA for the CDR3 is TGTGCCAGCAGCCTCCACCAGGGTTACAATGAGCAGTTCTTC. Translating gives CASSLHQGYNEQFF.

This clone was observed a single time. The DNA of the CDR3 is TGTGCCAGCAGCTTAGGGGACAGGGTTTTGGCAGATACGCAGTATTTT. It specifies CASSLGDRVLADTQYF. The chain carries TRBV7-9 and TRBJ2-3, with 9 bases lining up with TRBD1. The germline V gene encodes CDR1 SEHNR and CDR2 FQNEAQ (reference sequence). Trimming cost V 1 base and J 4 bases; bases outside gene matches: 6. The CDR3 has 16 residues.

This chain links TRBV7-2 with TRBJ2-3; possibly TRBD1 or TRBD2 for D (5 bases each). CDR1 is SGHTA, CDR2 FQGNSA, per germline. Trimming pared 6 bases from V and 2 bases from J, leaving 18 bases between. The CDR3 loop spans 16 amino acids. CDR3 sequence (DNA): TGTGCCAGCAGTCCCGGGGCAGGGATTTTCACAGATACGCAGTATTTT. Translated, it gives CASSPGAGIFTDTQYF.

The rearrangement uses TRBV9 and TRBJ1-2; D possibly corresponds to TRBD1 (6 bases). CDR3 length: 16 residues. Germline CDR1 and CDR2: SGDLS and YYNGEE. V gave up 4 bases and J gave up 5 bases, with 21 bases separating them. The CDR3 loop is CASSPAGDGALYGYTF. CDR3 DNA: TGTGCCAGCAGCCCGGCAGGGGATGGGGCCCTGTATGGCTACACCTTC.

V gene TRBV6-5 combines with J gene TRBJ1-5, with D tentatively TRBD1 (5 bases). The V end lost 2 bases, the J end lost 5 bases, and 7 bases lay between the germline ends. The CDR3 contains 13 residues. Germline lookup yields CDR1 MNHEY and CDR2 SVGAGI. CDR3 loop: CASSYDRYQPQHF. CDR3 DNA: TGTGCCAGCAGTTACGACAGATATCAGCCCCAGCATTTT.

The gene calls are TRBV6-1 and TRBJ1-6; D unresolved. This CDR3 contains 14 residues. Germline V gene sequence: CDR1 MNHNS, CDR2 SASEGT. Trimming removed 1 base at V and 7 bases at J, with 8 bases between. This CDR3 reads CASSEVAVNSPLHF. The CDR3 nucleotides read TGTGCCAGCAGTGAAGTCGCCGTCAATTCACCCCTCCACTTT.

This clone was picked up a small number of times. The chain joins TRBV18 to TRBJ2-7, with TRBD1 as a possible D gene (6 bases). CDR1 and CDR2 from the germline V gene are KGHSH and LQKENI. Trimming removed 0 bases at V and 0 bases at J, with 6 bases between. CDR3 length: 14 amino acids. The CDR3 loop reads CASSPPQGSYEQYF. The CDR3 region has the DNA TGTGCCAGCTCACCACCACAGGGCTCCTACGAGCAGTACTTC.

V and J are TRBV7-9 and TRBJ2-1; D is tentatively TRBD1 or TRBD2 (5 bases each). The germline gives CDR1 SEHNR, CDR2 FQNEAQ (reference sequence). The CDR3 spans 13 residues. The germline V and J ends were trimmed by 4 bases and 15 bases, with 19 bases remaining between them. As DNA, the CDR3 is TGTGCCAGCAGCTCCCACGGGGCGGGCCAAGGGTTCTTC. This encodes CASSSHGAGQGFF.

The chain couples TRBV4-1 to TRBJ1-3; D uncertain. The germline V gene has CDR1 MGHRA and CDR2 YSYEKL. This CDR3 contains 17 residues. V was trimmed by 0 bases and J by 5 bases, leaving 17 bases between them. CDR3 region: CASSQDVILGTRNTIYF. The CDR3 nucleotides read TGCGCCAGCAGCCAAGACGTCATTTTGGGAACTCGAAACACCATATATTTT.

The CDR3 loop is CALDGGINEKLFF. CDR3 in DNA: TGTGCCCTAGACGGAGGGATCAATGAAAAACTGTTTTTT. The genes are TRBV30 and TRBJ1-4; D gene uncertain. Germline CDR1 GTSNPN, CDR2 SVGIG (reference sequence). Trimming took off 8 bases at V and 5 bases at J, with 15 bases between the two ends. The CDR3 length is 13 residues.

This clone occurred a few times. In DNA, the CDR3 is TGCGCCAGCAGCTTGCAGGCGACCACAGATACGCAGTATTTT. Encoded protein: CASSLQATTDTQYF. The chain couples TRBV5-1 to TRBJ2-3; D remains unclear. Trimming took 1 base from V and 2 from J, leaving 8 bases between them. Germline V gene sequence: CDR1 SGHRS, CDR2 YFSETQ. The CDR3 is made up of 14 amino acids.

The chain has TRBV5-6 and TRBJ1-1; D is unresolved. CDR1 and CDR2 (germline): SGHDT, YYEEEE. The CDR3 contains 11 residues. Trimming left V 0 bases short and J 11 bases short, with 8 bases between. The CDR3 reads CASSLEGTAFF. The CDR3 coding sequence is TGTGCCAGCAGCTTGGAGGGTACGGCTTTCTTT.

This chain connects TRBV5-4 to TRBJ2-3; no clear D. Deletions cut 4 bases from V and 0 bases from J, with 3 bases between. The V gene's germline CDR1 is SGHNT and CDR2 YYREEE (reference sequence). The CDR3 covers 12 residues. The CDR3 DNA follows: TGTGCCAGCAGCCTCAGCACAGATACGCAGTATTTT. Translated: CASSLSTDTQYF.

The rearrangement links TRBV9 to TRBJ2-3, with a weak D call TRBD2 (5 bases). Germline CDR1 reads SGDLS; CDR2 reads YYNGEE. V was shortened by 6 bases and J by 6 bases, with 5 bases between the two germline ends. The CDR3 totals 10 residues. DNA for the CDR3: TGTGCCAGCACGGGGGATACGCAGTATTTT. Its protein product is CASTGDTQYF. The full variable domain, with the rest looked up from reference TRBV9 and TRBJ2-3, is DSGVTQTPKHLITATGQRVTLRCSPRSGDLSVYWYQQSLDQGLQFLIQYYNGEERAKGNILERFSAQQFPDLHSELNLSSLELGDSALYFCASTGDTQYFGPGTRLTVL.